This T cell receptor beta chain was identified in a study of cytomegalovirus exposure and HLA in healthy donors. Germline V gene sequence: CDR1 MNHEY, CDR2 SVGAGI. The CDR3 length is 12 residues. The J segment lost 4 bases and the V segment lost 4 bases, leaving 0 bases of the junction unmatched. The PCR used 60 Vbeta and 13 Jbeta primers. Repertoires were generated with immunoSEQ multiplex PCR, while TCRdb's copy carries only in-frame clones and drops some. The table lists 90,000 to 100,000 clones, around 68% of them singletons. Sequenced material: PBMCs. The source is a man aged 50-59 years in good health and CMV-seronegative. The V and J genes are TRBV6-5 and TRBJ1-2; 7 nucleotides agree with TRBD1. The CDR3 region is CASSSGGYGYTF. Written as DNA, the CDR3 is TGTGCCAGCAGTTCAGGGGGCTATGGCTACACCTTC.